Presented here are 27 T cell receptor beta chains from one specimen sequenced in a study of T cells in women clearing cervical HPV infection. The repertoire was sequenced with immunoSEQ multiplex PCR; TCRdb's copy has only in-frame clones and lacks some. The listing contains over 45,000 clones. Sequencing was done on a sample of blood buffy coat. Receptor source: a woman aged 18-70 years with a cervical HPV16 infection that either progressed to CIN3+ or cleared (not recorded which).

In regard to this clone: The read stops 3 residues short of the end of the CDR3; the missing end is completed from the germline J gene. The chain couples TRBV2 to TRBJ1-1; TRBD1 agrees at 7 bases. CDR1 is SNHLY and CDR2 is FYNNEI in the germline V gene. The J segment lost 7 bases and the V segment lost 1 base, leaving 9 bases of the junction unmatched. This CDR3 has 15 residues. The CDR3 DNA, read in part, is TGTGCCAGCAGTGAAGACAGGGGTGGAATGTTTGAA. Residues: CASSEDRGGMFE. The CDR3 in full is CASSEDRGGMFEAFF.

In the case of this clone: The read is 3 residues too short to cover the CDR3 end, so that end is filled in from the germline J gene. The J gene is TRBJ2-7, the V gene TRBV5-1; the match to TRBD1 covers 7 bases. The V gene's germline CDR1 is SGHRS and CDR2 YFSETQ. Unmatched junction bases numbered 5, after V lost 3 bases and J lost 2 bases. CDR3 length: 14 amino acids. This CDR3 reads CASSSLGQTYEQYF. The CDR3 bases that were read are TGCGCCAGCAGCTCGCTGGGACAGACCTACGAG.

Comment on this clone: Read coverage stops 3 residues before the CDR3 terminus; the germline J gene supplies the remainder. The chain combines TRBV19 with TRBJ2-2; tentative D call: TRBD1 (5 bases). V lost 7 bases and J 1 base, leaving 16 bases between the germline ends. Germline assignment: CDR1 LNHDA and CDR2 SQIVND (reference sequence). The CDR3 loop spans 16 amino acids. CDR3 sequence: CASTSIGARNTGELFF. The CDR3 bases that were read are TGTGCCAGTACCAGTATAGGGGCGCGGAACACCGGGGAG.

As concerns this clone: The read falls 3 residues short of the CDR3 end, and the missing part is taken from the germline J gene. The chain has TRBV6-2 or TRBV6-3 and TRBJ1-1, with D possibly being TRBD1 (6 bases). V lost 7 bases and J lost 5, with 23 bases in between. The CDR3 spans 16 residues. The germline CDR1 and CDR2 sequences are MNHEY and SVGEGT. CDR3 protein: CASTDASNRVGTEAFF. Partial CDR3 DNA: TGTGCCAGCACGGACGCCTCGAACAGGGTAGGGACTGAA.

As regards this clone: The read terminates 3 residues before the CDR3 end, so the remaining end is supplied by the germline J gene. The chain links TRBV6-2 or TRBV6-3 to TRBJ1-2; D is ambiguous. This CDR3 contains 12 residues. Looked up from germline, CDR1 is MNHEY and CDR2 is SVGEGT. The V gene lost 6 bases and the J gene lost 7 bases, with 12 bases spanning the gap. Here the CDR3 reads CASSFTVIGYTF. CDR3 bases read: TGTGCCAGCAGCTTTACAGTGATTGGC.

In regard to this clone: The read is 3 residues too short to cover the CDR3 end, so that end is filled in from the germline J gene. This chain joins TRBV28 and TRBJ2-7; D unresolved. Between the trimmed V and J ends, which lost 6 bases and 2 bases, there was a span of 14 bases. Germline loops: CDR1 MDHEN, CDR2 SYDVKM. CDR3 length: 14 residues. The CDR3 sequence is CASSPRPIAYEQYF. The sequenced part of the CDR3 DNA is TGTGCCAGCAGCCCCCGCCCTATCGCCTACGAG.

Regarding this clone: Coverage ceases 3 residues before the CDR3 finishes, and the germline J gene fills in the end. The chain uses TRBV10-3 and TRBJ1-1; 8 nucleotides align to TRBD1. Germline V gives CDR1 ENHRY, CDR2 SYGVKD. The CDR3 has 14 residues. Unmatched junction bases numbered 3, after V lost 6 bases and J lost 0 bases. The chain's CDR3 is CAIRTGALNTEAFF. The part of the CDR3 DNA that was read is TGTGCCATCAGGACAGGGGCACTGAACACTGAA.

With respect to this clone: The CDR3 is cut off 3 residues early in the read; its end comes from the germline J gene. The chain employs TRBV18 and TRBJ2-4; no firm D call. The CDR3 covers 15 residues. The germline V and J ends were trimmed by 4 bases and 4 bases, with 14 bases remaining between them. Germline CDR1 is KGHSH and CDR2 is LQKENI. Here the CDR3 reads CASSQRVAKKNIQYF. Incomplete CDR3 DNA: TGTGCCAGCTCACAACGGGTGGCTAAAAAAAACATT.

Concerning this clone itself: The observed sequence ends 3 residues before the CDR3 terminus, with the missing tail filled in from the germline J gene. The V call is TRBV19, the J call TRBJ2-7, with a possible D match to TRBD2 (6 bases). Deletions cut 3 bases from V and 3 bases from J, with 9 bases between. Per the germline V gene, CDR1 is LNHDA and CDR2 is SQIVND (reference sequence). This CDR3 has 13 residues. CDR3 loop: CASSIGGFYEQYF. CDR3 bases read: TGTGCCAGTAGTATTGGAGGGTTCTACGAG.

The sequenced CDR3 bases are TGTGCCAGTAGAACAGAGTATGGC. Protein sequence: CASRTEYG. The entire CDR3 sequence reads CASRTEYGYTF. The chain links TRBV19 to TRBJ1-2; the D is unclear. With the read ending 3 residues before the CDR3 end, the germline J gene is used to fill in that end. V gave up 6 bases and J gave up 5 bases, with 7 bases separating them. The CDR3 covers 11 residues. Germline V gives CDR1 LNHDA, CDR2 SQIVND (reference sequence).

The CDR3 protein is CSAETVKYQETQYF. The DNA read from the CDR3 is TGCAGTGCAGAGACAGTTAAGTACCAAGAGACC. The chain uses TRBV20-1 and TRBJ2-5, with D perhaps matching TRBD1 (5 bases). The read terminates 3 residues ahead of where the CDR3 ends, so the germline J gene completes it. CDR3 length equals 14 residues. Germline CDR1 is DFQATT and CDR2 is SNEGSKA (reference sequence). Trimming shortened V by 6 bases and J by 0 bases, and 14 bases separated the two germline ends.

A word on this clone: The CDR3 goes on 3 residues after the read ends, and that part is filled in from the germline J gene. This chain links TRBV20-1 with TRBJ2-7; TRBD1 agrees at 8 bases. With 3 bases clipped from V and 3 bases from J, the junction kept 7 bases outside the gene matches. Per the germline V gene, CDR1 is DFQATT and CDR2 is SNEGSKA (reference sequence). The CDR3 loop spans 14 amino acids. CDR3 DNA (partial): TGCAGTGCTAGTAGGAGGACAGGGAACTACGAG. Translation: CSASRRTGNYE. The whole CDR3 sequence reads CSASRRTGNYEQYF.

As regards this clone: Read data end 3 residues before the CDR3 end; the end is taken from the germline J gene. The rearrangement joins TRBV5-1 to TRBJ2-3; TRBD1 or TRBD2 may be the D gene (5 bases each). The CDR3 covers 15 residues. Germline CDR1 and CDR2: SGHRS and YFSETQ. The germline V and J ends were trimmed by 1 base and 3 bases, with 12 bases remaining between them. CDR3: CASSLWAGSTDTQYF. The CDR3 DNA, read in part, is TGCGCCAGCAGCTTGTGGGCAGGGAGTACAGATACG.

Notes on this clone: Sequencing ends 3 residues short of the CDR3 end; the germline J gene provides the rest. The chain is built from TRBV28 and TRBJ2-7; 9 positions agree with TRBD2. The CDR3 sequence is 15 residues long. The V gene's germline CDR1 is MDHEN and CDR2 SYDVKM. The junction had 6 bases not matched to a gene; V was cut back by 6 bases and J by 0 bases. Partial CDR3 DNA: TGTGCCAGCAGAACAAGCGGGGGGCCCTCCTACGAG. This translates into CASRTSGGPSYE. In full, the CDR3 is CASRTSGGPSYEQYF.

A remark on this clone: The observed sequence ends 3 residues before the CDR3 terminus, with the missing tail filled in from the germline J gene. The chain joins TRBV20-1 to TRBJ2-3; weak D call: TRBD2 (5 bases). The CDR3 covers 14 residues. Germline loops: CDR1 DFQATT, CDR2 SNEGSKA (reference sequence). The germline V and J ends were trimmed by 8 bases and 4 bases, with 19 bases remaining between them. The CDR3 sequence is CSLMTDGLADTQYF. The CDR3 DNA, read in part, is TGCAGTCTAATGACGGACGGACTTGCAGATACG.

As regards this clone: Read data end 3 residues before the CDR3 end; the end is taken from the germline J gene. The genes are TRBV7-9 and TRBJ2-5; maybe TRBD2 (7 bases). Deletions cut 5 bases from V and 5 bases from J, with 18 bases between. The CDR3 totals 15 residues. Germline assignment: CDR1 SEHNR and CDR2 FQNEAQ (reference sequence). The part of the CDR3 DNA that was read is TGTGCCAGCAGCCGAGAGGCGGGGGCAGGCGAGACC. Protein sequence: CASSREAGAGET. From start to end, the CDR3 is CASSREAGAGETQYF.

CDR3 region: CASSLAGQKLSYGYTF. The DNA read from the CDR3 is TGCGCCAGCAGCTTGGCAGGACAGAAGTTAAGCTATGGC. This rearrangement joins TRBV5-1 to TRBJ1-2, with D possibly being TRBD1 (6 bases). The missing CDR3 end, 3 residues past where the read stops, is filled in from the germline J gene. The CDR3 has 16 amino acids. The V end was cut by 0 bases, the J end by 4 bases, with 16 bases between. Germline V gene sequence: CDR1 SGHRS, CDR2 YFSETQ.

Regarding this clone: The read terminates 3 residues before the CDR3 end, so the remaining end is supplied by the germline J gene. The V call is TRBV19, the J call TRBJ2-2; D perhaps matches TRBD1 (5 bases). This CDR3 is built from 19 residues. V lost 5 bases and J lost 6, with 28 bases in between. From germline, CDR1 is LNHDA and CDR2 SQIVND (reference sequence). CDR3: CASSPRTARQTRLAGELFF. CDR3 bases read: TGTGCCAGTAGTCCGCGGACCGCACGACAGACCCGATTGGCCGGGGAG.

Note on this clone: The junction shows a germline mismatch at one end, possibly a read error. Read data end 3 residues before the CDR3 end; the end is taken from the germline J gene. This chain links TRBV4-2 with TRBJ2-3; 8 bases align to TRBD1. This CDR3 has 14 amino acids. Germline CDR1 LGHNA, CDR2 YNFKEQ. The part of the CDR3 DNA that was read is TGCGCCAGCAGTCCGGACAGGGGCACAGATACG. Translation: CASSPDRGTDT. The whole CDR3 protein reads CASSPDRGTDTQYF.

With regard to this clone: The read ends 3 residues shy of where the CDR3 ends; the end is completed using the germline J gene. The chain uses TRBV5-4 and TRBJ1-5; 9 nucleotides line up with TRBD1. CDR1 is SGHNT and CDR2 is YYREEE in the germline V gene (reference sequence). The CDR3 is 15 amino acids. V shed 4 bases, J shed 6 bases, and the junction held 8 bases outside the gene matches. The sequenced part of the CDR3 DNA is TGTGCCAGCAGCCCCGGACAGGGGTTGGGTCAGCCC. Translating it yields CASSPGQGLGQP. The full-length CDR3 reads as CASSPGQGLGQPQHF. Supplemented by reference TRBV5-4 and TRBJ1-5, the full variable domain reads ETGVTQSPTHLIKTRGQQVTLRCSSQSGHNTVSWYQQALGQGPQFIFQYYREEENGRGNFPPRFSGLQFPNYSSELNVNALELDDSALYLCASSPGQGLGQPQHFGDGTRLSIL.

Details on this clone: The read ends 3 residues before the CDR3 terminus; that terminus is restored from the germline J gene. The chain has TRBV20-1 and TRBJ2-3; 9 bases fit TRBD2. The CDR3 sequence is 16 residues long. Looked up from germline, CDR1 is DFQATT and CDR2 is SNEGSKA (reference sequence). With V trimmed by 3 bases and J by 8 bases, 15 bases remained unmatched. The covered CDR3 bases are TGCAGTGCTAGGGGACGGCCCCTAGCGGGGTACGGTACG. This encodes CSARGRPLAGYGT. The whole CDR3 reads CSARGRPLAGYGTQYF.

Details on this clone: The read halts 3 residues ahead of the CDR3 end, with the missing end drawn from the germline J gene. J is TRBJ1-5 and V is TRBV19; 7 positions match TRBD1. V lost 6 bases and J lost 0; bases outside the gene matches: 8. The CDR3 extends over 16 amino acids. The germline gives CDR1 LNHDA, CDR2 SQIVND (reference sequence). CDR3 protein: CASRDRAANSNQPQHF. CDR3 DNA, as far as it was read: TGTGCCAGTAGAGACAGGGCGGCTAATAGCAATCAGCCC.

Concerning this clone itself: The read terminates 3 residues ahead of where the CDR3 ends, so the germline J gene completes it. The chain recombines TRBV20-1 with TRBJ1-1; 8 bases fit TRBD1. The CDR3 contains 15 residues. The germline V gene has CDR1 DFQATT and CDR2 SNEGSKA (reference sequence). Trimming removed 4 bases from V and 2 bases from J; junction bases left unmatched: 9. The CDR3 DNA, read in part, is TGCAGTGCTAAGGTCCGGGACAGGCACAACACTGAA. Encoded protein: CSAKVRDRHNTE. The complete CDR3 reads CSAKVRDRHNTEAFF.

As regards this clone: The read stops 3 residues short of the end of the CDR3; the missing end is completed from the germline J gene. The chain is built from TRBV19 and TRBJ2-5, with 7 bases that match TRBD2. Trimming at V came to 5 bases and at J to 5 bases, leaving 5 bases not matched to a gene. The CDR3 spans 13 residues. The germline CDR1 and CDR2 sequences are LNHDA and SQIVND (reference sequence). The CDR3 spells CASSPVGGETQYF. CDR3 DNA, as far as it was read: TGTGCCAGTAGTCCCGTGGGGGGGGAGACC.

To note about this clone: Read data end 3 residues before the CDR3 end; the end is taken from the germline J gene. The chain combines TRBV7-6 with TRBJ2-1, with 7 bases aligning to TRBD1. V shed 5 bases and J 2 bases; nucleotides not matched to a gene: 12. The CDR3 sequence is 17 residues long. Germline CDR1 and CDR2: SGHVS and FNYEAQ. CDR3 DNA (partial): TGTGCCAGCAGCACACGGAGACAGGGATCAGCCTACAATGAG. This codes for CASSTRRQGSAYNE. The full CDR3 is CASSTRRQGSAYNEQFF.

As concerns this clone: Read data end 3 residues before the CDR3 end; the end is taken from the germline J gene. The chain uses TRBV20-1 and TRBJ1-1; tentatively, D is TRBD1 (6 bases). Germline lookup yields CDR1 DFQATT and CDR2 SNEGSKA (reference sequence). V was shortened by 1 base and J by 2 bases, with 14 bases between the two germline ends. The CDR3 contains 15 residues. The DNA read from the CDR3 is TGCAGTGCTAGAGTTCGTGAGACAGGTAACACTGAA. Its translation: CSARVRETGNTE. The whole CDR3 region reads CSARVRETGNTEAFF.

The covered CDR3 bases are TGCAGCGGAGTGACTAGCGGGATTCTGGTAGGGGCTCAAGAGACC. Residues: CSGVTSGILVGAQET. In full, the CDR3 is CSGVTSGILVGAQETQYF. The gene calls are TRBV29-1 and TRBJ2-5, with 11 bases matching TRBD2. The sequenced fragment ends 3 residues before the CDR3 boundary, so the rest is inferred from the germline J gene. The CDR3 is 18 amino acids. The germline gives CDR1 SQVTM, CDR2 ANQGSEA. Trimming at V came to 7 bases and at J to 2 bases, leaving 18 bases not matched to a gene.